The 13 T cell receptor beta chains below come from one sample, sequenced in a study of blood T cells in healthy people across ages. Primers used in a second PCR of roughly 7 to 11 cycles were a sample-barcoded 5' primer and a J-beta primer mix. Each CDR3 protein is one row after TCRdb ran MiXCR on the 5' RACE reads. The sample gives roughly 720,000 distinct CDR3 sequences, less than 70% of which show up once; roughly 40% is in the top ten. The sample taken for sequencing was blood. Receptors were obtained from a man at least 80 years old in good health.

This chain links TRBV9 with TRBJ2-1, with 8 nucleotides matching TRBD2. The CDR3 contains 15 residues. The J segment lost 7 bases and the V segment lost 0 bases, leaving 6 bases of the junction unmatched. Germline CDR1 is SGDLS and CDR2 is YYNGEE. DNA for the CDR3: TGTGCCAGCAGCGTAGTAAGCGGGAGCATGAATGAGCAGTTCTTC. This encodes CASSVVSGSMNEQFF.

The chain links TRBV5-1 to TRBJ2-3; weak D call: TRBD2 (6 bases). CDR3 length equals 16 residues. V lost 5 bases and J lost 4, with 20 bases in between. Germline V gives CDR1 SGHRS, CDR2 YFSETQ. The CDR3 reads CASRLGPRGVPDTQYF. In DNA, the CDR3 is TGCGCCAGCAGGCTCGGACCGCGCGGGGTCCCAGATACGCAGTATTTT.

The rearrangement uses TRBV2 and TRBJ2-7; no clear D. Germline CDR1 is SNHLY and CDR2 is FYNNEI. Trimming left V 5 bases short and J 2 bases short, with 16 bases between. The CDR3 has 15 amino acids. The DNA for the CDR3 is TGTGCCAGCAGTAATCACTTACTCGTGCCCTACGAGCAGTACTTC. This gives the protein CASSNHLLVPYEQYF.

The rearrangement uses TRBV7-2 and TRBJ2-4; D unresolved. This CDR3 has 12 residues. The germline V gene encodes CDR1 SGHTA and CDR2 FQGNSA. V lost 2 bases and J lost 8, with 7 bases in between. As DNA, the CDR3 is TGTGCCAGCAGCTTAAATCGGGACATTCAGTACTTC. Encoded protein: CASSLNRDIQYF.

The V call is TRBV7-6, the J call TRBJ2-3; TRBD2 aligns across 12 bases. After removal of 8 bases from V and 5 bases from J, the junction contained 5 bases not matched to a gene. The CDR3 length is 14 residues. Germline CDR1 SGHVS, CDR2 FNYEAQ. The CDR3 DNA is TGTGCCAGCGGGAGACTAGCGGGGGAAGATACGCAGTATTTT. Its translation is CASGRLAGEDTQYF.

This clonotype has a handful of counts. The chain uses TRBV6-6 and TRBJ2-7, with D hard to call. V was pared by 4 bases and J by 3 bases, with 13 bases between. The length of the CDR3 is 14 residues. Germline CDR1 is MNHNY and CDR2 is SVGAGI (reference sequence). CDR3 region: CASSLGSPNYEQYF. CDR3 DNA sequence: TGTGCCAGCAGTTTAGGGTCCCCGAACTACGAGCAGTACTTC.

CDR3 region: CASSRTEDISYEQYF. The DNA for the CDR3 is TGTGCCAGCAGCAGGACAGAGGATATTTCCTACGAGCAGTACTTC. J is TRBJ2-7 and V is TRBV21-1; the DNA was not used to check the table's D call, TRBD1. TRBV21-1 is described as a pseudogene. This CDR3 is 15 amino acids long.

Ten or more counts support this clonotype. This rearrangement joins TRBV7-2 to TRBJ2-7; 14 bases agree with TRBD2. The CDR3 totals 14 residues. V was pared by 5 bases and J by 6 bases, with 3 bases of the junction left unmatched. Germline loops: CDR1 SGHTA, CDR2 FQGNSA. Here the CDR3 DNA reads TGTGCCAGCAGCAGACTAGCGGGAGGGGGCGAGCAGTACTTC. Its protein is CASSRLAGGGEQYF.

CDR3 region: CASSAWDRGHRDAYF. CDR3 nucleotides: TGTGCCAGCAGCGCTTGGGACAGGGGGCACAGAGACGCGTATTTT. The chain couples TRBV7-2 to TRBJ2-3, with 12 bases lining up with TRBD1. This CDR3 has 15 amino acids. V lost 5 bases, J lost 14 bases, and 14 bases stayed unmatched. Looked up from germline, CDR1 is SGHTA and CDR2 is FQGNSA.

V gene TRBV20-1 combines with J gene TRBJ1-1; 9 bases match TRBD1. The CDR3 extends over 15 amino acids. Germline lookup yields CDR1 DFQATT and CDR2 SNEGSKA (reference sequence). The V segment lost 3 bases and the J segment 4 bases; nucleotides outside the gene matches: 9. The CDR3 region is CSASHPRTGATEAFF. In DNA, the CDR3 is TGCAGTGCTAGTCATCCTAGGACAGGGGCCACTGAAGCTTTCTTT.

The V gene is TRBV5-1, the J gene TRBJ2-7; D perhaps matches TRBD2 (6 bases). V lost 4 bases to trimming and J lost 0 bases, with 17 bases between them. The CDR3 contains 16 residues. The V gene's germline CDR1 is SGHRS and CDR2 YFSETQ. The DNA for the CDR3 is TGCGCCAGCAGCGGGCCGGGACTCAGTTACTCCTACGAGCAGTACTTC. It encodes CASSGPGLSYSYEQYF. Based on the CDR3 plus reference TRBV5-1 and TRBJ2-7, the full variable domain is KAGVTQTPRYLIKTRGQQVTLSCSPISGHRSVSWYQQTPGQGLQFLFEYFSETQRNKGNFPGRFSGRQFSNSRSEMNVSTLELGDSALYLCASSGPGLSYSYEQYFGPGTRLTVT.

The chain is built from TRBV4-1 and TRBJ2-3; 11 bases fit TRBD2. This CDR3 region has 16 residues. Unmatched junction bases numbered 16, after V lost 3 bases and J lost 14 bases. In germline, CDR1 is MGHRA, CDR2 YSYEKL. CDR3 in amino acids: CASSHPGTSGHRYAYF. The DNA for the CDR3 is TGCGCCAGCAGCCACCCCGGGACTAGCGGACACAGATACGCGTATTTT.

The chain uses TRBV12-3 or TRBV12-4 and TRBJ1-1; TRBD1 agrees at 7 bases. Unmatched junction bases numbered 9, after V lost 8 bases and J lost 3 bases. The CDR3 has 14 amino acids. The DNA of the CDR3 is TGTGCCAGCTCCCTGACAGGGTCGGACACTGAAGCTTTCTTT. Translated, it gives CASSLTGSDTEAFF.